These 27 T cell receptor beta chains originate from one sample sequenced in a study of T-cell memory formation after mild COVID-19. One entry per CDR3 protein results from TCRdb running MiXCR on the 5' RACE reads. This sample has some 450,000 distinct CDR3 sequences, with roughly 20% found just once. What was sequenced was PBMCs or a T cell subset sorted from them (not recorded which). Source of these receptors: an adult woman who had mild COVID-19 (a few samples of this study predate the infection). Cell type and time point are not known.

This CDR3 reads CSARSEAGRLGDGYTF. The CDR3 nucleotides read TGCAGTGCTCGTTCAGAGGCGGGACGCCTGGGGGATGGCTACACCTTC. The chain joins TRBV20-1 to TRBJ1-2, with D possibly matching TRBD1 (5 bases). Trimming pared 5 bases from V and 6 bases from J, leaving 25 bases between. The germline CDR1 and CDR2 sequences are DFQATT and SNEGSKA (reference sequence). The CDR3 runs 16 residues.

This clonotype was detected a few times. CDR3 amino acids: CASRTPDRGRDTGELFF. In DNA form, the CDR3 reads TGTGCCAGCAGAACCCCGGACAGGGGGCGCGACACCGGGGAGCTGTTTTTT. The chain carries TRBV6-2 or TRBV6-3 and TRBJ2-2; 11 bases map to TRBD1. V was pared by 6 bases and J by 3 bases, with 9 bases of the junction left unmatched. This CDR3 contains 17 residues. The germline V gene encodes CDR1 MNHEY and CDR2 SVGEGT.

This clonotype was seen a few times. The chain carries TRBV4-1 and TRBJ1-1; perhaps TRBD1 as D (5 bases). V was clipped by 0 bases and J by 5 bases, with 10 bases between them. This CDR3 has 14 residues. CDR1 is MGHRA and CDR2 is YSYEKL in the germline V gene. DNA for the CDR3: TGCGCCAGCAGCCAAGAGAGAGAGGGGACTGAAGCTTTCTTT. It yields the protein CASSQEREGTEAFF.

CDR3 sequence (DNA): TGCAGTGCTATCCAGGCCAGGGACTCCGGGGAGCTGTTTTTT. It specifies CSAIQARDSGELFF. The chain carries TRBV20-1 and TRBJ2-2; possibly TRBD2 for D (6 bases). The V end was cut by 4 bases, the J end by 6 bases, with 15 bases between. The CDR3 runs to 14 residues. The germline V gene encodes CDR1 DFQATT and CDR2 SNEGSKA (reference sequence).

The gene calls are TRBV27 and TRBJ1-3, with 7 bases aligning to TRBD1. This CDR3 region has 15 residues. CDR1 is MNHEY and CDR2 is SMNVEV in the germline V gene (reference sequence). With 3 bases clipped from V and 4 bases from J, the junction kept 6 bases outside the gene matches. CDR3 coding DNA: TGTGCCAGCAGTTTCGAGGGGGCGGCGGGAAACACCATATATTTT. Residues: CASSFEGAAGNTIYF.

A few counts support this clonotype. The chain combines TRBV6-2 or TRBV6-3 with TRBJ2-5, with TRBD1 as a possible D gene (5 bases). Germline lookup yields CDR1 MNHEY and CDR2 SVGEGT. Trimming took 4 bases from V and 5 from J, leaving 11 bases between them. The CDR3 is 13 amino acids. The CDR3 region is CASSFRGRETQYF. As DNA, the CDR3 is TGTGCCAGCAGTTTTAGGGGAAGGGAGACCCAGTACTTC.

This clonotype has only a few counts. The chain joins TRBV4-3 to TRBJ1-3; no reliable D call. In germline, CDR1 is LGHNA, CDR2 YSLEER. The CDR3 has 16 residues. V gave up 2 bases and J gave up 0 bases, with 11 bases separating them. The CDR3 is CASSQQGPYSGNTIYF. CDR3 in DNA: TGCGCCAGCAGCCAACAAGGCCCTTACTCTGGAAACACCATATATTTT.

This clonotype was seen a few times. The V gene is TRBV5-1, the J gene TRBJ1-1; 8 bases are a match to TRBD1. Trimming cost V 3 bases and J 5 bases; bases outside gene matches: 12. Germline values: CDR1 SGHRS, CDR2 YFSETQ. This CDR3 has 16 amino acids. In DNA form, the CDR3 reads TGCGCCAGCAGCTCGTCTCCTACGACAGGGGAGACTGAAGCTTTCTTT. It codes for CASSSSPTTGETEAFF. Full variable domain (rest looked up from reference TRBV5-1 and TRBJ1-1): KAGVTQTPRYLIKTRGQQVTLSCSPISGHRSVSWYQQTPGQGLQFLFEYFSETQRNKGNFPGRFSGRQFSNSRSEMNVSTLELGDSALYLCASSSSPTTGETEAFFGQGTRLTVV.

This chain joins TRBV5-1 and TRBJ1-3; D call uncertain. This CDR3 has 14 residues. The germline V gene encodes CDR1 SGHRS and CDR2 YFSETQ. V lost 4 bases to trimming and J lost 0 bases, with 8 bases between them. This chain's CDR3 is CASSLDFSGNTIYF. As DNA, the CDR3 is TGCGCCAGCAGCCTAGACTTCTCTGGAAACACCATATATTTT.

The V gene is TRBV11-2, the J gene TRBJ2-7; perhaps TRBD1 as D (5 bases). The length of the CDR3 is 16 residues. V lost 1 base, J lost 2 bases, and 15 bases lay in between. Germline CDR1 and CDR2: SGHAT and FQNNGV. CDR3 sequence reads: CASSLGPQGMTYEQYF. The CDR3 bases are TGTGCCAGCAGCTTAGGGCCCCAGGGAATGACCTACGAGCAGTACTTC.

The chain joins TRBV24-1 to TRBJ2-3; no clear D gene. Trimming stripped 4 bases from V and 2 bases from J, with 9 bases between. This CDR3 spans 14 amino acids. Germline V gene lookup returns CDR1 KGHDR and CDR2 SFDVKD. CDR3 sequence reads: CATSDYRPTDTQYF. As DNA, the CDR3 is TGTGCCACCAGTGACTACCGACCCACAGATACGCAGTATTTT.

This clonotype was detected only a few times. The chain combines TRBV24-1 with TRBJ1-1; D may be TRBD1 (5 bases). The CDR3 loop spans 15 amino acids. Germline CDR1 KGHDR, CDR2 SFDVKD. V dropped 4 bases and J dropped 4 bases, with 15 bases sitting between them. CDR3 DNA sequence: TGTGCCACCAGTGACCCCCGGGGCGCCGGCACTGAAGCTTTCTTT. Translation gives CATSDPRGAGTEAFF.

V gene TRBV5-1 combines with J gene TRBJ1-4; 8 positions match TRBD1. Germline V gives CDR1 SGHRS, CDR2 YFSETQ. J lost 0 bases, V lost 0 bases, and 4 bases had no gene match. The CDR3 has 17 residues. The CDR3 DNA reads TGCGCCAGCAGCTTGGCAGGGGGCTTATCAACTAATGAAAAACTGTTTTTT. It yields the protein CASSLAGGLSTNEKLFF.

Only a few counts were recorded for this clonotype. The chain joins TRBV7-3 to TRBJ2-3; D gene ambiguous. V was clipped by 2 bases and J by 6 bases, with 12 bases between them. Germline loops: CDR1 SGHTA, CDR2 FQGTGA. CDR3 length: 14 amino acids. CDR3 DNA sequence: TGTGCCAGCAGCTTAGGCCCCCTGACGGATACGCAGTATTTT. Amino acids: CASSLGPLTDTQYF. The full variable domain, its missing parts supplied by reference TRBV7-3 and TRBJ2-3, is GAGVSQTPSNKVTEKGKYVELRCDPISGHTALYWYRQSLGQGPEFLIYFQGTGAADDSGLPNDRFFAVRPEGSVSTLKIQRTERGDSAVYLCASSLGPLTDTQYFGPGTRLTVL.

V and J are TRBV7-3 and TRBJ2-6; no definite D call. The V end was cut by 3 bases, the J end by 0 bases, with 9 bases between. Per germline, CDR1 SGHTA and CDR2 FQGTGA. The CDR3 totals 16 residues. The CDR3 DNA sequence: TGTGCCAGCAGCTTCCAACACGGCTCTGGGGCCAACGTCCTGACTTTC. Translating it yields CASSFQHGSGANVLTF.

This chain links TRBV7-2 with TRBJ2-1; a possible D gene is TRBD1 (5 bases). The V end was cut by 1 base, the J end by 8 bases, with 12 bases between. In germline, CDR1 is SGHTA, CDR2 FQGNSA. The CDR3 is 14 residues long. This CDR3 is CASSLGLGAHEQFF. CDR3 DNA sequence: TGTGCCAGCAGCTTAGGGTTAGGGGCCCATGAGCAGTTCTTC.

This clonotype was observed a handful of times. The chain uses TRBV11-1 and TRBJ2-2; 8 bases agree with TRBD1. From germline, CDR1 is SGHAT and CDR2 FQDESV (reference sequence). V was pared by 4 bases and J by 4 bases, with 8 bases of the junction left unmatched. The CDR3 is 16 amino acids. In DNA form, the CDR3 reads TGTGCCAGCAGCTCTTCAGGGGGCCATCGCACCGGGGAGCTGTTTTTT. Translated: CASSSSGGHRTGELFF.

The rearrangement joins TRBV7-9 to TRBJ1-3, with D maybe TRBD1 (6 bases). V lost 4 bases, J lost 6 bases, and 22 bases lay in between. This CDR3 has 17 residues. The germline V gene encodes CDR1 SEHNR and CDR2 FQNEAQ (reference sequence). The CDR3: CASSSTGGKGDLNTIYF. The CDR3 region has the DNA TGTGCCAGCAGCTCGACCGGGGGGAAGGGGGATTTAAACACCATATATTTT.

The chain employs TRBV21-1 and TRBJ2-7; TRBD1, the table's D call, lacks a check against the DNA. TRBV21-1 constitutes a pseudogene. The CDR3 totals 17 residues. CDR3 sequence: CASSKRRRGPSSYEQYF. The DNA for the CDR3 is TGTGCCAGCAGCAAACGGAGAAGGGGGCCGAGCTCCTACGAGCAGTACTTC.

The chain uses TRBV15 and TRBJ2-4, with 10 nucleotides matching TRBD1. The V gene end was trimmed by 0 bases and the J gene end by 11 bases; junction bases not matched to a gene: 7. CDR3 length equals 15 residues. Per the germline V gene, CDR1 is LNHNV and CDR2 is YYDKDF (reference sequence). CDR3 amino acids: CATSREVGTGVFQYF. CDR3 in DNA: TGTGCCACCAGCAGAGAGGTTGGGACAGGGGTTTTTCAGTACTTC. Full variable domain (missing parts from reference TRBV15 and TRBJ2-4): DAMVIQNPRYQVTQFGKPVTLSCSQTLNHNVMYWYQQKSSQAPKLLFHYYDKDFNNEADTPDNFQSRRPNTSFCFLDIRSPGLGDTAMYLCATSREVGTGVFQYFGAGTRLSVL.

The chain recombines TRBV18 with TRBJ2-7; 11 bases are shared with TRBD1. Trimming cost V 4 bases and J 3 bases; bases outside gene matches: 5. This CDR3 has 15 residues. Looked up from germline, CDR1 is KGHSH and CDR2 is LQKENI. The CDR3 DNA reads TGTGCCAGCTCACTAGGACAGGGGGCCGGCTACGAGCAGTACTTC. Translation: CASSLGQGAGYEQYF.

This clonotype was observed a handful of times. This chain joins TRBV7-9 and TRBJ2-1; 14 nucleotides match TRBD2. CDR3 size: 16 residues. Germline V gene sequence: CDR1 SEHNR, CDR2 FQNEAQ (reference sequence). V lost 1 base to trimming and J lost 14 bases; unmatched junction nucleotides: 10. Here the CDR3 DNA reads TGTGCCAGCAGCTTAGTAAGGGGACTAGCGGGAGAAGATAAGTTCTTC. Encoded protein: CASSLVRGLAGEDKFF.

This clonotype has only a few counts. The genes are TRBV7-6 and TRBJ2-7; 7 nucleotides align to TRBD2. The germline V gene encodes CDR1 SGHVS and CDR2 FNYEAQ. The CDR3 spans 15 residues. The trim removed 4 bases at V and 2 bases at J, leaving 8 bases unmatched. The CDR3, as DNA: TGTGCCAGCAGCTCCCCCCAGCGGGGCACCTACGAGCAGTACTTC. This encodes CASSSPQRGTYEQYF. The full variable domain, in which reference TRBV7-6 and TRBJ2-7 provide the parts outside the CDR3, is GAGVSQSPRYKVTKRGQDVALRCDPISGHVSLYWYRQALGQGPEFLTYFNYEAQQDKSGLPNDRFSAERPEGSISTLTIQRTEQRDSAMYRCASSSPQRGTYEQYFGPGTRLTVT.

The V and J genes are TRBV12-3 or TRBV12-4 and TRBJ1-6, with unresolved D. Trimming shortened V by 1 base and J by 1 base, and 8 bases separated the two germline ends. This CDR3 is built from 16 residues. The DNA for the CDR3 is TGTGCCAGCAGTTTAGATCCGGGATCCTATAATTCACCCCTCCACTTT. Encoded protein: CASSLDPGSYNSPLHF.

Only a few counts were recorded for this clonotype. V usage is TRBV20-1 and J usage is TRBJ2-1; D is possibly TRBD1 or TRBD2 (5 bases each). The CDR3 covers 13 residues. Germline CDR1 reads DFQATT; CDR2 reads SNEGSKA (reference sequence). V was trimmed by 3 bases and J by 5 bases, leaving 11 bases between them. This CDR3 reads CSASRGANNEQFF. The CDR3 DNA reads TGCAGTGCTAGCCGAGGGGCAAACAATGAGCAGTTCTTC.

Only a few counts were recorded for this clonotype. This sequence joins TRBV5-6 and TRBJ1-1, with no clear D. In germline, CDR1 is SGHDT, CDR2 YYEEEE. The V and J ends lost 2 bases and 0 bases respectively, with 8 bases between them. The CDR3 runs 14 residues. DNA of the CDR3: TGTGCCAGCAGCTTTTCGGACCTGAACACTGAAGCTTTCTTT. Protein product: CASSFSDLNTEAFF.

The gene calls are TRBV18 and TRBJ2-7; 7 bases are shared with TRBD2. This CDR3 has 15 amino acids. Losses at the gene ends were 3 bases for V and 0 bases for J; bases not matched to a gene: 5. Germline V lookup: CDR1 KGHSH, CDR2 LQKENI. CDR3 DNA: TGTGCCAGCTCACCCCCCGGGGGGTCCTCCTACGAGCAGTACTTC. This encodes CASSPPGGSSYEQYF.